A selection of T cell receptor beta chains follows, all from one sample in a study of blood T cell repertoires in COVID-19. The table came from immunoSEQ multiplex PCR; TCRdb's copy has only in-frame clones and leaves some out. The data show a few hundred thousand clones, approximately 83% seen once. Sequenced: PBMCs or T cells enriched from blood (not recorded which). Receptors were obtained from a woman aged 40 to 50 with acute COVID-19. CDR3s include the opening cysteine and the closing phenylalanine or tryptophan. The order of the fields is clone size, J gene, D gene, V gene, CDR3 DNA, CDR3 protein. D genes are given only for firm matches. For some rows the clone size is stated as once, few or many, or as a class when expanded; others skip it.

>.|TRBJ1-4|TRBD1|TRBV19
TGTGCCAGTAGTCCGTACCCGGGGACAGGGGTTGAAAAACTGTTTTTT
CASSPYPGTGVEKLFF
>.|TRBJ2-5|TRBD2|TRBV27
TGTGCCAGCAGTTTACGGACTAGCGGGAGGGTGGAGACCCAGTACTTC
CASSLRTSGRVETQYF
>.|TRBJ2-3|.|TRBV2
TGTGCCAGCTCAAAGGGGGATACGCAGTATTTT
CASSKGDTQYF
>.|TRBJ1-2|.|TRBV3-1/TRBV3-2
TGTGCCAGCAGCCCGTTTTGGGCAGGGAGGTATGACGGCTACACCTTC
CASSPFWAGRYDGYTF
>.|TRBJ1-2|.|TRBV18
TGTGCCAGCTCACTGACAGTTAACTATGGCTACACCTTC
CASSLTVNYGYTF
>once|TRBJ2-3|.|TRBV5-4
TGTGCCAGCAGCTACGTACTAAGCACAGATACGCAGTATTTT
CASSYVLSTDTQYF
>.|TRBJ2-1|TRBD2|TRBV7-3
TGTGCCAGCAGCCCCCTCAGTTGGGCGGGAGACAATGAGCAGTTCTTC
CASSPLSWAGDNEQFF
>.|TRBJ1-1|.|TRBV28
TGTGCCAGCAGTTTTCAGGGGTATCGGACGTCCACTGAAGCTTTCTTT
CASSFQGYRTSTEAFF
>.|TRBJ1-1|.|TRBV27
TGTGCCAGCAGTCCAGAAGGGGTCTTCACTGAAGCTTTCTTT
CASSPEGVFTEAFF
>.|TRBJ2-7|TRBD2|TRBV4-2
TGTGCCAGCAGCCTCGGGGGGACCAAACTAGCGGGGGAACTTGTCTACGAGCAGTACTTC
CASSLGGTKLAGELVYEQYF
>.|TRBJ2-3|.|TRBV7-9
TGTGCCAGCAGCTACGATGCAGGGGGCACAGATACGCAGTATTTT
CASSYDAGGTDTQYF
>.|TRBJ1-2|TRBD1|TRBV9
TGTGCCAGCAGCGCCCAGGGGGCCGGGGGCTACACCTTC
CASSAQGAGGYTF
>.|TRBJ1-3|.|TRBV7-8
TGTGCCAGCAGCTTAGGGGCGCATGCTGGAAACACCATATATTTT
CASSLGAHAGNTIYF
>once|TRBJ2-7|.|TRBV2
TGTGCCAGCGGGGGGACAGTCCTCTCCTACGAGCAGTACTTC
CASGGTVLSYEQYF
>.|TRBJ1-2|.|TRBV19
TGTGCCAGTGGAACGAGTGGGGCCGTAGCTAACTATGGCTACACCTTC
CASGTSGAVANYGYTF
>.|TRBJ2-7|.|TRBV28
TGTGCCAGCAGTTCCCCGGACACCCCCTACGAGCAGTACTTC
CASSSPDTPYEQYF
>.|TRBJ1-1|TRBD1|TRBV20-1
TGCAGTGCTAGTTCCTCCCGGGACAGGGTTTTCTATCGGTCTCCTGAAGCTTTCTTT
CSASSSRDRVFYRSPEAFF
>.|TRBJ1-2|TRBD1|TRBV6-5
TGTGCCGTATCACTAACAGGGGGCTCTGTCTACACCTTC
CAVSLTGGSVYTF
>.|TRBJ1-1|.|TRBV18
TGTGCCAGCTCACCAGGCGGGGGGCGAGGATACACTGAAGCTTTCTTT
CASSPGGGRGYTEAFF
>.|TRBJ1-5|.|TRBV2
TGTGCCAGCAGTGATCGTCAGGGCAGCCAGCCCCAGCATTTT
CASSDRQGSQPQHF
>.|TRBJ1-4|TRBD1|TRBV27
TGTGCCAGCAAGGGGGCGCCGGCTAATGAAAAACTGTTTTTT
CASKGAPANEKLFF
>.|TRBJ2-7|TRBD2|TRBV9
TGTGCCAGCAGCGTAGAGCCTAGCGGGAGTCACCACGAGCAGTACTTC
CASSVEPSGSHHEQYF
>.|TRBJ2-2|TRBD1|TRBV6-5
TGTGCCAGCACTATTATGGACAGGGGTACCGGGGAGCTGTTTTTT
CASTIMDRGTGELFF
>.|TRBJ1-2|TRBD1|TRBV9
TGTGCCAGCAGCGTAGAGACAGGGTCGCGTGGCTACACCTTC
CASSVETGSRGYTF
>once|TRBJ2-7|.|TRBV6-5
TGTGCCAGCAGTACTCCAGGGCGACGGCACGAGCAGTACTTC
CASSTPGRRHEQYF
>.|TRBJ1-2|.|TRBV28
TGTGCCAGCAGTTTTTCTCGGGGGACCTATGGCTACACCTTC
CASSFSRGTYGYTF
>.|TRBJ1-2|.|TRBV7-8
TGTGCCAGCAGCCCGTCGACAGGTTTGAAAGGCTACACCTTC
CASSPSTGLKGYTF
>.|TRBJ1-2|.|TRBV4-2
TGTGCCAGCAGCCAAGATTTCGACAGGTTAGGATATGGCTACACCTTC
CASSQDFDRLGYGYTF
>few|TRBJ1-2|TRBD1|TRBV6-2/TRBV6-3
TGTGCCAGCAGTTGGGACAGATCCCTCTATGGCTACACCTTC
CASSWDRSLYGYTF
>.|TRBJ1-6|.|TRBV5-6
TGTGCCAGCAGCTTGGCCAGGGGTGCTTCACCCCTCCACTTT
CASSLARGASPLHF
>.|TRBJ2-7|.|TRBV11-2
TGTGCCAGCAGCTTAACAGGGTACGAGCAGTACTTC
CASSLTGYEQYF
>once|TRBJ1-5|.|TRBV27
TGTGCCAGCAGTTTTTCCAGGGCGGTTCAGCCCCAGCATTTT
CASSFSRAVQPQHF
>.|TRBJ1-1|.|TRBV19
TGTGCCAGTAGTAAGGGGGTGGAGACTGAAGCTTTCTTT
CASSKGVETEAFF
>few|TRBJ2-5|.|TRBV19
TGTGCCAGTAGTACTGACCCAGGGGAGACCCAGTACTTC
CASSTDPGETQYF
>.|TRBJ2-1|TRBD2|TRBV7-6
TGTGCCAGCAGCTTAGGACTAGCGGGAGGCAATGAGCAGTTCTTC
CASSLGLAGGNEQFF
>.|TRBJ2-1|TRBD2|TRBV7-2
TGTGCCAGCAGCTTAGTTAGCGGGAGTGAGCAGTTCTTC
CASSLVSGSEQFF
>.|TRBJ1-3|.|TRBV10-3
TGTGCCATCAGCGGACAGGGAAACACCATATATTTT
CAISGQGNTIYF
>once|TRBJ1-5|.|TRBV7-2
TGTGCCAGCAGCCCAGGGCCAGACAATCAGCCCCAGCATTTT
CASSPGPDNQPQHF
>.|TRBJ2-1|TRBD1|TRBV5-1
TGCGCCAGCAGCTTGGGGCAGGGGGCTTACAATGAGCAGTTCTTC
CASSLGQGAYNEQFF
>.|TRBJ1-2|TRBD1|TRBV11-2
TGTGCCAGCGGAGGCCCACAGGGGGTCTCCTATGGCTACACCTTC
CASGGPQGVSYGYTF
>once|TRBJ1-3|.|TRBV18
TGTGCCAGCTCACCAACAGGGTTCCCTGGAAACACCATATATTTT
CASSPTGFPGNTIYF
>.|TRBJ2-7|.|TRBV9
TGTGCCAGCAGCGCAACTTCCTCCTCCTACGAGCAGTACTTC
CASSATSSSYEQYF
>.|TRBJ2-7|.|TRBV24-1
TGTGCCACCAGTGATCAATACAGCTACGAGCAGTACTTC
CATSDQYSYEQYF
>.|TRBJ2-3|.|TRBV5-5
TGTGCCAGCAGCCCCCCAGGGGGGAACACAGATACGCAGTATTTT
CASSPPGGNTDTQYF
>.|TRBJ1-5|.|TRBV28
TGTGCCAGCAGCCTGGTTGGGGGGAGTCAGCCCCAGCATTTT
CASSLVGGSQPQHF
>.|TRBJ1-1|.|TRBV5-1
TGCGCCAGCAGCTCTACGACAGGTTTGAACACTGAAGCTTTCTTT
CASSSTTGLNTEAFF
>.|TRBJ2-7|.|TRBV6-5
TGTGCCAGCAGTTACAACCTGGACTTCGGGTACGAGCAGTACTTC
CASSYNLDFGYEQYF
>few|TRBJ2-1|TRBD1|TRBV24-1
TGTGCCACCAGTGACGGGGACAGGGGTCGAGATGAGCAGTTCTTC
CATSDGDRGRDEQFF
>once|TRBJ2-4|TRBD1|TRBV6-6
TGTGCCAGCAGAATCGGACAGGGGGCGGCCAAAAACATTCAGTACTTC
CASRIGQGAAKNIQYF
>.|TRBJ2-7|.|TRBV12-3/TRBV12-4
TGTGCCAGCACCATGGGGCGCCACTACGAGCAGTACTTC
CASTMGRHYEQYF
>.|TRBJ2-2|.|TRBV5-1
TGCGCCAGCAGCCAGATTGCGGCCGGGGAGCTGTTTTTT
CASSQIAAGELFF
>.|TRBJ2-1|TRBD2|TRBV28
TGTGCCAGCAGTGTGGGGGGGGACTCCTACAATGAGCAGTTCTTC
CASSVGGDSYNEQFF
>.|TRBJ1-2|.|TRBV10-3
TGTGCCATCAGCAGACAGGACCGGGGCTACACCTTC
CAISRQDRGYTF
>.|TRBJ1-1|.|TRBV29-1
TGCAGCGTTGATCAAAGGGGTGAAGCTTTCTTT
CSVDQRGEAFF
>.|TRBJ2-7|TRBD1|TRBV28
TGTGCCAGCAGTTTATTAGGACAGGGTGGAAGCTACGAGCAGTACTTC
CASSLLGQGGSYEQYF
>few|TRBJ2-7|TRBD2|TRBV5-6
TGTGCCAGCAGCTTGGGGCTAGCGGTGGAACAGTACTTC
CASSLGLAVEQYF
>.|TRBJ2-1|.|TRBV9
TGTGCCAGCAGCGTATCACCGGCCGGGAGACCTTCTTTAGAGCAGTTCTTC
CASSVSPAGRPSLEQFF
>.|TRBJ1-4|TRBD1|TRBV4-1
TGCGCCAGCAGCCAAGTTGGGGGAGACAGGGGGACTAAGAAACTGTTTTTT
CASSQVGGDRGTKKLFF
>.|TRBJ1-1|TRBD1|TRBV2
TGTGCCAGCACAGGGGGCCGGAACACTGAAGCTTTCTTT
CASTGGRNTEAFF